This T cell receptor (beta chain) was recorded in a study of blood T cell repertoires in COVID-19. Study-level information: In each case, the material was cDNA or gDNA derived from T cells, B-cell-depleted T cells, or PBMCs.

Original processing notes: Reference gene primer amplification yielded estimated nucleated cell counts. The table came from immunoSEQ multiplex PCR; TCRdb's copy has only in-frame clones and leaves some out. The DNA was the basis for D and trimming; V, J and clone size are from that table. The table lists 85,000 to 90,000 clones, around 80% of them singletons. CDR1 SGHTA and CDR2 FQGNSA come from the germline V gene. V was clipped by 5 bases and J by 7 bases; unmatched bases: 5. The CDR3 covers 14 residues. The TCR sequence derives from a woman aged 80 or over with acute or convalescent COVID-19. Sample: peripheral blood. The rearrangement joins TRBV7-2 to TRBJ1-6, with 7 bases fitting TRBD1. CDR3 region: CASSLTGQNSPLHF. The CDR3 nucleotides read TGTGCCAGCAGCCTGACAGGGCAGAATTCACCCCTCCACTTT.